This TCR beta chain stems from a study of T cells in localized non-small cell lung cancer. The data were produced by immunoSEQ multiplex PCR, yet TCRdb's version contains in-frame clones alone and is incomplete. The sample includes 30,000 to 35,000 clones, 92% of them seen just once. CDR1 SGHRS and CDR2 YFSETQ come from the germline V gene. Unmatched junction bases numbered 2, after V lost 4 bases and J lost 3 bases. This CDR3 region has 13 residues. The chain combines TRBV5-1 with TRBJ1-2; 8 bases fit TRBD1. This receptor was identified in a female donor over 55 with stage I lung adenocarcinoma. The starting material was peripheral blood, obtained before any cancer treatment. CDR3 sequence reads: CASSPTGDYGYTF. The CDR3 region has the DNA TGCGCCAGCAGCCCGACAGGGGACTATGGCTACACCTTC.